Below are 22 T cell receptor beta chains sequenced from a single sample in a study of T-cell reconstitution after alpha-beta-depleted transplantation in children. Library preparation (for TCRbeta) was performed with unique molecular identifiers. From the PCR reads, TCRdb called clonotypes with MiXCR, one entry per CDR3 protein. The sample lists about 980,000 distinct CDR3 sequences; 25% to 35% were seen once. Sequenced here: PBMCs, mostly from graft donor cells, sampled 360 days after TCRalphabeta/CD19-depleted stem cell transplant. The receptors derive from a boy less than two years old who had a stem cell transplant for SCID, so the T cells may come from the graft donor.

The chain links TRBV12-3 or TRBV12-4 to TRBJ2-7; no clear D gene. CDR3 length: 13 residues. The germline V and J ends were trimmed by 5 bases and 3 bases, with 11 bases remaining between them. In DNA, the CDR3 is TGTGCCAGCAGTCGGGCGACGGGCTACGAGCAGTACTTC. Its protein product is CASSRATGYEQYF.

The chain carries TRBV7-3 and TRBJ2-3, with TRBD2 matching over 8 bases. The CDR3 covers 18 residues. V dropped 1 base and J dropped 1; count of bases not matched to a gene: 10. CDR1 and CDR2 (germline): SGHTA, FQGTGA. The CDR3 here is CASSLKPGGAGRTDTQYF. CDR3 nucleotide sequence: TGTGCCAGCAGCTTAAAGCCCGGGGGGGCAGGACGCACAGATACGCAGTATTTT.

J is TRBJ2-5 and V is TRBV6-4; perhaps TRBD1 as D (5 bases). The CDR3 is 15 residues long. V lost 4 bases and J 4 bases, leaving 16 bases between the germline ends. The germline V gene has CDR1 MRHNA and CDR2 SNTAGT. CDR3 region: CASSGSQGIGETQYF. The CDR3 DNA is TGTGCCAGCAGTGGTAGTCAGGGAATCGGAGAGACCCAGTACTTC.

This rearrangement joins TRBV5-1 to TRBJ1-2; D gene unclear. Germline V gives CDR1 SGHRS, CDR2 YFSETQ. V gave up 6 bases and J gave up 4 bases, with 16 bases separating them. The CDR3 contains 14 residues. The CDR3 here is CASKALEVGYGYTF. The CDR3 DNA follows: TGCGCCAGCAAGGCGCTGGAGGTCGGCTATGGCTACACCTTC.

This rearrangement joins TRBV30 to TRBJ2-3; D may be TRBD1 (6 bases). Germline-derived CDR1 and CDR2 are GTSNPN and SVGIG (reference sequence). This CDR3 region has 15 residues. Trimming left V 0 bases short and J 3 bases short, with 13 bases between. Here the CDR3 reads CAWSVRRGRTDTQYF. The CDR3 DNA sequence: TGTGCCTGGAGTGTACGTAGGGGGAGAACAGATACGCAGTATTTT.

The V call is TRBV11-2, the J call TRBJ1-1, with a possible D match to TRBD1 (6 bases). V was cut by 5 bases and J by 0 bases, with 19 bases left in between. Germline lookup yields CDR1 SGHAT and CDR2 FQNNGV. This CDR3 is 17 amino acids long. The CDR3 loop is CASSADRIGFVNTEAFF. The DNA for the CDR3 is TGTGCCAGCAGCGCTGACAGGATCGGGTTTGTGAACACTGAAGCTTTCTTT. The whole variable domain, filled in from reference TRBV11-2 and TRBJ1-1, reads EAGVAQSPRYKIIEKRQSVAFWCNPISGHATLYWYQQILGQGPKLLIQFQNNGVVDDSQLPKDRFSAERLKGVDSTLKIQPAKLEDSAVYLCASSADRIGFVNTEAFFGQGTRLTVV.

This rearrangement joins TRBV20-1 to TRBJ2-5; either TRBD1 or TRBD2 may fit D (6 bases each). Germline V lookup: CDR1 DFQATT, CDR2 SNEGSKA (reference sequence). CDR3 length equals 15 residues. Trimming pared 3 bases from V and 5 bases from J, leaving 19 bases between. The CDR3 loop is CSASASGGVEETQYF. The CDR3 DNA reads TGCAGTGCTAGTGCGTCCGGGGGCGTTGAGGAGACCCAGTACTTC.

The V call is TRBV11-2, the J call TRBJ2-2; D uncertain. Looked up from germline, CDR1 is SGHAT and CDR2 is FQNNGV. V was trimmed by 0 bases and J by 6 bases, leaving 8 bases between them. This CDR3 is 14 amino acids long. The CDR3 region is CASSLDRVSGELFF. The CDR3, as DNA: TGTGCCAGCAGCTTAGACCGAGTGTCCGGGGAGCTGTTTTTT.

The genes are TRBV12-3 or TRBV12-4 and TRBJ2-2; D ambiguous. This CDR3 has 15 residues. The ends were cut back, 0 bases at V and 1 base at J, with 6 bases in the middle. The CDR3 coding sequence is TGTGCCAGCAGTTTAGCACTCCAGAACACCGGGGAGCTGTTTTTT. Its protein product is CASSLALQNTGELFF.

The genes are TRBV7-2 and TRBJ1-5, with D perhaps matching TRBD1 (6 bases). The CDR3 totals 14 residues. CDR1 and CDR2 (germline): SGHTA, FQGNSA. The V gene lost 4 bases and the J gene lost 3 bases, with 10 bases spanning the gap. Here the CDR3 DNA reads TGTGCCAGCAGCTCACAGGGATTCAATCAGCCCCAGCATTTT. Translating gives CASSSQGFNQPQHF.

This clonotype has just a few counts. This chain connects TRBV20-1 to TRBJ2-5; D not certain. Germline V gene lookup returns CDR1 DFQATT and CDR2 SNEGSKA (reference sequence). This CDR3 is 15 amino acids long. V lost 4 bases to trimming and J lost 0 bases, with 15 bases between them. This CDR3 is CSATLPGWDQETQYF. The DNA of the CDR3 is TGCAGTGCTACCCTCCCCGGCTGGGACCAAGAGACCCAGTACTTC.

This clonotype was observed many times. This chain links TRBV5-1 with TRBJ2-7; TRBD1 agrees at 9 bases. Per germline, CDR1 SGHRS and CDR2 YFSETQ. Trimming cost V 3 bases and J 5 bases; bases outside gene matches: 3. The CDR3 sequence is 13 residues long. The CDR3 protein is CASSSDRGHEQYF. Here the CDR3 DNA reads TGCGCCAGCAGCTCGGACAGGGGCCACGAGCAGTACTTC.

The chain employs TRBV11-2 and TRBJ2-1; 13 bases fit TRBD2. J lost 15 bases, V lost 5 bases, and 16 bases had no gene match. Germline V lookup: CDR1 SGHAT, CDR2 FQNNGV. The CDR3 runs to 16 residues. The CDR3 is CASSLQPGLAGLRGFF. Here the CDR3 DNA reads TGTGCCAGCAGCCTCCAACCGGGACTAGCGGGGTTGAGAGGGTTCTTC.

A few counts support this clonotype. This chain links TRBV12-3 or TRBV12-4 with TRBJ1-5; D perhaps matches TRBD1 (6 bases). The CDR3 is made up of 15 amino acids. V was clipped by 6 bases and J by 4 bases, with 16 bases between them. The CDR3 DNA reads as TGTGCCAGCAGGGATAACAGGGCGCTGAATCAGCCCCAGCATTTT. This gives the protein CASRDNRALNQPQHF.

The chain recombines TRBV27 with TRBJ1-1; TRBD1 aligns across 12 bases. Germline loops: CDR1 MNHEY, CDR2 SMNVEV (reference sequence). The CDR3 runs to 19 residues. The trim removed 6 bases at V and 0 bases at J, leaving 14 bases unmatched. The CDR3 DNA reads as TGTGCCAGCAGCGTCACCGGTATCGGGACAGGGGGCATGAACACTGAAGCTTTCTTT. Translating gives CASSVTGIGTGGMNTEAFF.

The rearrangement joins TRBV28 to TRBJ1-2; maybe TRBD1 (5 bases). This CDR3 region has 15 residues. Trimming removed 7 bases at V and 4 bases at J, with 19 bases between. Germline V CDR1 and CDR2: MDHEN, SYDVKM. CDR3 sequence: CASNGGTTLIYGYTF. The CDR3 DNA sequence: TGTGCCAGCAATGGGGGGACGACTCTCATCTATGGCTACACCTTC.

This clonotype was detected a few times. The V gene is TRBV24-1, the J gene TRBJ2-1; TRBD2 aligns across 12 bases. Germline CDR1 is KGHDR and CDR2 is SFDVKD. V shed 9 bases, J shed 7 bases, and the junction held 12 bases outside the gene matches. This CDR3 has 16 amino acids. The CDR3 DNA follows: TGTGCCACCGGTGGGGCTAGCGGGGGGGCCCTGAATGAGCAGTTCTTC. Amino acid sequence: CATGGASGGALNEQFF.

This clonotype was found a few times. The chain uses TRBV5-1 and TRBJ2-2; D is possibly TRBD1 (6 bases). The CDR3 sequence is 15 residues long. The germline V gene encodes CDR1 SGHRS and CDR2 YFSETQ. Trimming removed 0 bases from V and 4 bases from J, with 10 bases in between. The CDR3 loop reads CASSLEGVRTGELFF. CDR3 sequence (DNA): TGCGCCAGCAGCTTGGAGGGGGTCCGCACCGGGGAGCTGTTTTTT.

Points on this clonotype: Germline is not matched at one junction end, which may reflect a read error. This CDR3 reads CGSSLSRAGGSYNEQFF. As DNA, the CDR3 is TGTGGCAGCAGCTTAAGCCGGGCGGGGGGTTCCTACAATGAGCAGTTCTTC. J is TRBJ2-1 and V is TRBV7-2; 8 nucleotides line up with TRBD2. Germline V gene data show CDR1 as SGHTA and CDR2 as FQGNSA. The CDR3 extends over 17 amino acids. Full variable domain (outside the CDR3, taken from reference TRBV7-2 and TRBJ2-1): GAGVSQSPSNKVTEKGKDVELRCDPISGHTALYWYRQSLGQGLEFLIYFQGNSAPDKSGLPSDRFSAERTGGSVSTLTIQRTQQEDSAVYLCGSSLSRAGGSYNEQFFGPGTRLTVL.

The chain couples TRBV5-6 to TRBJ2-7; possibly TRBD2 for D (6 bases). V was pared by 3 bases and J by 4 bases, with 20 bases between. This CDR3 has 16 residues. Germline assignment: CDR1 SGHDT and CDR2 YYEEEE. The CDR3 DNA reads TGTGCCAGCAGCTCGCCCCCCGGGGGAATGAGTTACGAGCAGTACTTC. It specifies CASSSPPGGMSYEQYF.

This chain uses TRBV5-1 with TRBJ2-7; D ambiguous. CDR1 SGHRS and CDR2 YFSETQ come from the germline V gene. The CDR3 covers 11 residues. V gave up 0 bases and J gave up 9 bases, with 7 bases separating them. The CDR3 coding sequence is TGCGCCAGCAGCTTGGGGCCTGTGCAGTACTTC. Amino acid sequence: CASSLGPVQYF.

The rearrangement joins TRBV29-1 to TRBJ2-3; the match to TRBD2 covers 8 bases. Looked up from germline, CDR1 is SQVTM and CDR2 is ANQGSEA. This CDR3 is built from 13 residues. Trimming took 4 bases from V and 3 from J; bases not matched to a gene: 3. CDR3 loop: CSVVGGETDTQYF. Here the CDR3 DNA reads TGCAGCGTTGTCGGGGGGGAGACAGATACGCAGTATTTT.